The present entry profiles one TCR beta chain with its context. Antigen: not known. Trimming removed 6 bases from V and 5 bases from J; junction bases left unmatched: 5. CDR3 size: 13 residues. The germline V gene encodes CDR1 SGHRS and CDR2 YFSETQ. The entry originates in a study of graft-versus-host responses after intestinal transplantation. Study as a whole: All recipients were given anti-thymocyte globulin induction, and tacrolimus and steroids were then administered for roughly three years. Broader study findings: Ileal or blood samples showed some GvH clones first, and such clones were also found in recipient marrow.

Here immunoSEQ multiplex PCR was the method, and the copy in TCRdb shows in-frame clones only, minus some. This table holds 100,000 or so clones, roughly nine tenths found once. Specimen: unstimulated CD4+ T cells sorted from spleen or lymph node cells, collected before intestinal transplant. The receptor comes from a human donor who received an intestinal transplant. The chain uses TRBV5-1 and TRBJ2-5, with TRBD2 identical over 9 bases. The CDR3 coding sequence is TGCGCCAGCACCGTTAGCGGGAGTGAGACCCAGTACTTC. Translating it yields CASTVSGSETQYF.